The rows below give T cell receptor beta chains drawn from one sample of a study of Graves' ophthalmopathy and Graves' hyperthyroidism. In TCRdb, the multiplex PCR reads were re-called with MiXCR into one record per CDR3 protein. The sample holds hundreds of thousands of distinct CDR3 sequences, about 20% seen once. The sequenced material came from peripheral blood. Receptors originate from a woman younger than 30 with stable Graves' hyperthyroidism. Some clones in this sample may be carry-over from other donors' samples. Both conserved end residues are part of each CDR3. A D gene is named only where the DNA matches it firmly. Rows may omit the clone size; those that give it use once, few, many or a size class.

v_call	j_call	d_call	clone_size	cdr3_aa	cdr3_nt
TRBV2	TRBJ2-7	TRBD1	many	CASIRQGAVEQYF	TGTGCCAGCATAAGACAGGGGGCGGTCGAGCAGTACTTC
TRBV18	TRBJ1-2	TRBD1	few	CASSPPTGQGIGYTF	TGTGCCAGCTCACCACCGACAGGACAGGGGATCGGCTACACCTTC
TRBV6-1	TRBJ2-7	-	many	CASRTGFRLEQYF	TGTGCCAGCAGAACGGGGTTTCGGCTCGAGCAGTACTTC
TRBV10-3	TRBJ1-2	-	-	CAIGGGYGYTF	TGTGCTATCGGGGGGGGCTATGGCTACACCTTC
TRBV20-1	TRBJ1-5	TRBD1	-	CSAREGQGNQPQHF	TGCAGTGCTAGAGAGGGACAGGGCAATCAACCCCAGCATTTT
TRBV20-1	TRBJ1-6	TRBD1	many	CSATRQGANSPLHF	TGCAGTGCTACTAGACAGGGGGCGAATTCACCCCTCCACTTT
TRBV28	TRBJ2-5	TRBD2	many	CASITSGEETQYF	TGTGCCAGCATTACTAGCGGGGAAGAGACCCAGTACTTC
TRBV18	TRBJ1-1	-	few	CASSPEEGYTEAFF	TGTGCCAGCTCACCCGAAGAGGGGTACACTGAAGCTTTCTTT
TRBV28	TRBJ2-5	TRBD1	many	CASSKVLGQGDQETQYF	TGTGCCAGCAGTAAAGTCTTAGGACAGGGGGACCAAGAGACCCAGTACTTC
TRBV19	TRBJ1-5	-	many	CASSTGRGNQPQHF	TGTGCCAGTAGTACCGGTCGGGGCAATCAGCCCCAGCATTTT
TRBV6-5	TRBJ1-1	-	-	CASSYSSDYNMNTEAFF	TGTGCCAGCAGTTACTCATCCGACTACAATATGAACACTGAAGCTTTCTTT
TRBV6-1	TRBJ1-2	TRBD1	few	CASKRDRGNGYTF	TGTGCCAGCAAACGGGACAGGGGCAATGGCTACACCTTC
TRBV30	TRBJ2-7	-	many	CAWRTLYEQYF	TGTGCCTGGCGGACGCTCTACGAGCAGTACTTC
TRBV6-2/TRBV6-3	TRBJ2-5	TRBD2	many	CASRPKTSGSPQETQYF	TGTGCCAGCAGGCCAAAGACTAGCGGGAGCCCTCAAGAGACCCAGTACTTC
TRBV20-1	TRBJ2-5	TRBD1	many	CSARDGTGTVGLTQYF	TGCAGTGCTAGAGATGGTACCGGGACAGTGGGTTTGACCCAGTACTTC
TRBV7-3	TRBJ2-7	-	many	CASSLHPPYEQYF	TGTGCCAGCAGCTTGCACCCCCCTTACGAGCAGTACTTC
TRBV12-3/TRBV12-4	TRBJ2-5	-	once	CASSLGQGKMEETQYF	TGTGCCAGCAGTTTAGGGCAGGGGAAAATGGAAGAGACCCAGTACTTC
TRBV4-1	TRBJ1-1	-	-	CASSQDGREGTEAFF	TGCGCCAGCAGCCAAGATGGTAGGGAGGGGACTGAAGCTTTCTTT
TRBV12-3/TRBV12-4	TRBJ1-1	-	many	CASSDRQGITEAFF	TGTGCCAGCAGCGACCGCCAGGGAATCACTGAAGCTTTCTTT
TRBV5-6	TRBJ2-7	-	many	CASSRQAYEQYF	TGTGCCAGCAGCCGACAGGCCTACGAGCAGTACTTC
TRBV30	TRBJ2-2	-	many	CAWRAPVGLNTGELFF	TGTGCCTGGAGGGCCCCTGTGGGACTCAACACCGGGGAGCTGTTTTTT
TRBV6-1	TRBJ1-5	-	-	CASSESPYSNQPQHF	TGTGCCAGCAGTGAATCACCTTATAGCAATCAGCCCCAGCATTTT
TRBV12-3/TRBV12-4	TRBJ2-7	-	-	CASSLGSLGQYF	TGTGCCAGCAGCCTCGGTTCGCTAGGGCAGTACTTC
TRBV11-2	TRBJ1-6	TRBD1	once	CASSIQTGRDSPLHF	TGTGCCAGCAGCATCCAGACAGGGAGGGATTCACCCCTCCACTTT
TRBV6-2/TRBV6-3	TRBJ2-1	TRBD1	-	CASSYEETGSTSYNEQFF	TGTGCCAGCAGTTATGAGGAGACAGGGAGCACCTCCTACAATGAGCAGTTCTTC
TRBV28	TRBJ1-1	-	many	CATTNDRREAFF	TGTGCCACCACCAATGACAGGAGAGAAGCTTTCTTT
TRBV14	TRBJ2-5	-	many	CASSQMVLSPQETQYF	TGTGCCAGCAGCCAAATGGTCCTCAGCCCTCAAGAGACCCAGTACTTC
TRBV28	TRBJ2-2	TRBD2	many	CASSLFSSGTGELFF	TGTGCCAGCAGTTTATTCTCTAGCGGGACCGGGGAGCTGTTTTTT
TRBV15	TRBJ2-2	-	-	CATGRVDTGELFF	TGTGCCACCGGCAGAGTCGACACCGGGGAGCTGTTTTTT
TRBV5-1	TRBJ1-1	-	-	CASSDRAPGGTEAFF	TGCGCCAGCAGCGACCGGGCCCCTGGGGGCACTGAAGCTTTCTTT
TRBV19	TRBJ2-7	TRBD1	few	CARKKERGGDYEQYF	TGTGCCAGAAAAAAGGAGAGAGGGGGCGATTACGAGCAGTACTTC
TRBV20-1	TRBJ1-1	-	many	CSAREMGFGTEAFF	TGCAGTGCTAGAGAGATGGGTTTTGGTACTGAAGCTTTCTTT
TRBV18	TRBJ2-2	-	-	CASSPFSENTGELFF	TGTGCCAGCTCACCATTTTCGGAGAACACCGGGGAGCTGTTTTTT
TRBV19	TRBJ1-1	-	many	CATLSPGSYTEAFF	TGTGCCACCCTTAGCCCAGGGTCTTACACTGAAGCTTTCTTT
TRBV20-1	TRBJ1-2	-	many	CSAREAVHDGYTF	TGCAGTGCTAGAGAGGCGGTCCACGATGGCTACACCTTC
TRBV7-2	TRBJ1-5	-	many	CASSFSSGGAQPQHF	TGTGCCAGCAGCTTCTCCTCGGGGGGCGCTCAGCCCCAGCATTTT
TRBV28	TRBJ1-2	-	-	CASSPFRGRPYGYTF	TGTGCCAGCAGTCCATTTCGGGGGCGCCCCTATGGCTACACCTTC
TRBV6-1	TRBJ1-5	-	many	CASSPVPASAQPQHF	TGTGCCAGCAGTCCCGTGCCCGCTTCGGCTCAGCCCCAGCATTTT
TRBV6-1	TRBJ2-7	TRBD2	-	CASSEALAGSYEQYF	TGTGCCAGCAGTGAAGCACTAGCGGGCTCCTACGAGCAGTACTTC
TRBV7-9	TRBJ2-7	-	many	CASSFPGLSYEQYF	TGTGCCAGCAGCTTCCCTGGGCTATCCTACGAGCAGTACTTC
TRBV19	TRBJ1-6	-	many	CASSIDDGTDYNSPLHF	TGTGCCAGTAGTATAGACGACGGGACGGACTATAATTCACCCCTCCACTTT
TRBV6-1	TRBJ2-7	-	many	CASSEIFGEQYF	TGTGCCAGCAGTGAGATTTTTGGGGAGCAGTACTTC
TRBV6-2/TRBV6-3	TRBJ1-5	-	few	CASSYSGISNQPQHF	TGTGCCAGCAGTTACTCCGGGATAAGCAATCAGCCCCAGCATTTT
TRBV20-1	TRBJ2-7	TRBD1	-	CSASGGGTGNHEQYF	TGCAGTGCTAGCGGGGGCGGGACAGGGAACCACGAGCAGTACTTC
TRBV7-3	TRBJ2-7	TRBD2	many	CASSRLAGGSYEQYF	TGTGCCAGCAGCCGACTAGCGGGGGGTTCGTACGAGCAGTACTTC
TRBV27	TRBJ2-7	TRBD1	many	CASSSGQLYEQYF	TGTGCCAGCAGTTCGGGACAGCTCTACGAGCAGTACTTC
TRBV27	TRBJ2-7	-	many	CASSLGGDGTYEQYF	TGTGCCAGCAGTTTAGGCGGGGACGGCACCTACGAGCAGTACTTC
TRBV6-2/TRBV6-3	TRBJ1-5	-	many	CASSYCIRENNQPQHF	TGTGCCAGCAGTTACTGTATTAGGGAAAACAATCAGCCCCAGCATTTT
TRBV12-3/TRBV12-4	TRBJ2-4	TRBD2	many	CASSRLAGERAAKNIQYF	TGTGCCAGCAGCCGACTAGCGGGGGAGAGGGCAGCCAAAAACATTCAGTACTTC
TRBV12-3/TRBV12-4	TRBJ1-5	-	few	CASSDSGDQPQHF	TGTGCCAGCAGTGACAGTGGGGACCAGCCCCAGCATTTT
TRBV30	TRBJ2-7	-	many	CAWCRGNNYEQYF	TGTGCCTGGTGTCGAGGGAATAACTACGAGCAGTACTTC
TRBV19	TRBJ1-1	TRBD1	many	CASSLYRGLSTEAFF	TGTGCCAGTAGTCTGTACAGGGGGCTGTCCACTGAAGCTTTCTTT
TRBV11-3	TRBJ1-6	-	many	CASSRRQENSPLHF	TGTGCCAGCAGCCGCCGACAGGAGAATTCACCCCTCCACTTT
TRBV5-1	TRBJ1-1	-	few	CASSLGAYVGNTEAFF	TGCGCCAGCAGCTTGGGGGCGTACGTGGGGAACACTGAAGCTTTCTTT
TRBV20-1	TRBJ2-5	TRBD2	-	CSARGLAGTGGETQYF	TGCAGTGCTAGGGGACTAGCGGGTACCGGAGGAGAGACCCAGTACTTC